This TCR beta chain was obtained from a study of tumour-infiltrating T cells in Burkitt lymphoma. Study summary: Survival, overall and progression-free, tracked with productive clonality.

The length of the CDR3 is 16 residues. V shed 3 bases, J shed 4 bases, and the junction held 3 bases outside the gene matches. Per germline, CDR1 LNHNV and CDR2 YYDKDF (reference sequence). Sequencing used immunoSEQ multiplex PCR; TCRdb keeps in-frame clones, though not all of them. Among 1,200 to 1,500 clones, roughly an eighth were seen once, and the ten largest hold about 17%. This clone has a handful of counts. The receptor was derived from a human donor with Burkitt lymphoma. The sequenced sample consisted of tumor tissue. The chain links TRBV15 to TRBJ2-3; 14 positions match TRBD2. CDR3 residues: CATSRGLAGDSDTQYF. CDR3 bases: TGTGCCACCAGCAGGGGACTAGCGGGGGACTCAGATACGCAGTATTTT. Combining the CDR3 with reference TRBV15 and TRBJ2-3 gives the whole variable domain DAMVIQNPRYQVTQFGKPVTLSCSQTLNHNVMYWYQQKSSQAPKLLFHYYDKDFNNEADTPDNFQSRRPNTSFCFLDIRSPGLGDTAMYLCATSRGLAGDSDTQYFGPGTRLTVL.